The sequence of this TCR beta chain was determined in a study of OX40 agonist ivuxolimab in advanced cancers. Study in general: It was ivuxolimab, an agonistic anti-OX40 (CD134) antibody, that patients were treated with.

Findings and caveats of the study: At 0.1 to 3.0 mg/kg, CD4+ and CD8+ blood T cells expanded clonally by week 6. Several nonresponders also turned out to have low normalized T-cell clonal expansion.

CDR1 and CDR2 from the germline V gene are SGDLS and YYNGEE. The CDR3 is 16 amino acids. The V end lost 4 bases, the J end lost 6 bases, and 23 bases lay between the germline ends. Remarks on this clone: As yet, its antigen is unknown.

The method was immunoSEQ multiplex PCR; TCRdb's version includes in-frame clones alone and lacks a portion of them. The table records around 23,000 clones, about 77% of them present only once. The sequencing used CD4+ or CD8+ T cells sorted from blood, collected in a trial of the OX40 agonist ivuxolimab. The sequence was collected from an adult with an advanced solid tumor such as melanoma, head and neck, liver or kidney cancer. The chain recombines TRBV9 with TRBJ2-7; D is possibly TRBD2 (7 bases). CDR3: CASSLEGGVLVSEQYF. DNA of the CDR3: TGTGCCAGCAGCCTCGAGGGGGGGGTTTTAGTTTCCGAGCAGTACTTC.